A few counts support the clone carrying this T cell receptor beta chain. The antigen remains unidentified. This CDR3 is built from 13 residues. Trimming took off 3 bases at V and 2 bases at J, with 10 bases between the two ends. CDR1 and CDR2 (germline): DFQATT, SNEGSKA (reference sequence). These data are taken from a study of blood T cells in healthy people across ages. The use of a sample-barcoded 5' primer and a J-beta primer mix characterized a second PCR of roughly 6 to 11 cycles. Tags on each cDNA molecule came from a template-switch adaptor with 12 random nucleotides. Individual samples furnished no less than 3 million CDR3-containing paired-end reads apiece. TCRdb independently ran MiXCR on the 5' RACE reads; one entry per CDR3 protein. This table holds fewer than 700,000 distinct CDR3 sequences, around 38% found once. The study, taken as a whole, reports: As naive T cell percentage varied, TCR beta diversity correlated strongly with it.

The V call is TRBV20-1, the J call TRBJ1-2; D gene uncertain. The clonotype comes from a man aged 80 or over in good health. Input material: blood. CDR3 DNA sequence: TGCAGTGCTAGTTCCGGGTTAAACTATGGCTACACCTTC. It codes for CSASSGLNYGYTF.